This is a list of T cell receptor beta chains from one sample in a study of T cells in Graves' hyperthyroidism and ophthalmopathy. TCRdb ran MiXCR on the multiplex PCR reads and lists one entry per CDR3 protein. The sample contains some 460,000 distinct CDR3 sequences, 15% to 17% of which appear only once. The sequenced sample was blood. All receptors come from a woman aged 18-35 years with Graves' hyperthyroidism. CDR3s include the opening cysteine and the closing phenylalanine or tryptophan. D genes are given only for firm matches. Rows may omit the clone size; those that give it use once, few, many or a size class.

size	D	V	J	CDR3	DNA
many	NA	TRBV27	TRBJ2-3	CASSLVGRGTSTDTQYF	TGTGCCAGCAGTTTAGTGGGCCGCGGAACTAGCACAGATACGCAGTATTTT
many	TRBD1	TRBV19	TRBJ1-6	CASSTRTGTESPLHF	TGTGCCAGTAGTACACGGACAGGGACGGAATCACCCCTCCACTTT
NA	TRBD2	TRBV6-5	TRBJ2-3	CASSYAGISGRRTDTQYF	TGTGCCAGCAGTTACGCGGGGATAAGCGGGAGGCGTACAGATACGCAGTATTTT
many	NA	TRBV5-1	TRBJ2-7	CASSTRRDLTGEQYF	TGCGCCAGCAGTACAAGAAGGGACCTTACGGGCGAGCAGTACTTC
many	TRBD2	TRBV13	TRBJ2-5	CASSLDPSGNSQETQYF	TGTGCCAGCAGCTTAGACCCTAGCGGGAATTCCCAAGAGACCCAGTACTTC
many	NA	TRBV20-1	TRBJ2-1	CSASKGPRDNEQFF	TGCAGTGCTAGCAAGGGGCCTCGGGACAATGAGCAGTTCTTC
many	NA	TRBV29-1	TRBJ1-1	CSVSDGGPNTEAFF	TGCAGCGTCTCCGACGGGGGGCCTAACACTGAAGCTTTCTTT
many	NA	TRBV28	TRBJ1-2	CASSFGGRNYGYTF	TGTGCCAGCAGTTTCGGGGGGCGAAACTATGGCTACACCTTC
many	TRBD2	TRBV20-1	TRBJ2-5	CSASGSGETQYF	TGCAGTGCCAGCGGGAGTGGGGAGACCCAGTACTTC
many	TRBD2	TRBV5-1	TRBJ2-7	CASGGGKHEQYF	TGCGCCAGCGGGGGGGGGAAGCACGAGCAGTACTTC
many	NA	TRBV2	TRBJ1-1	CASSRKKGSYTEAFF	TGTGCCAGCAGTAGAAAGAAGGGGAGCTACACTGAAGCTTTCTTT
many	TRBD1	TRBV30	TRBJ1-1	CAWTGQGTATEAFF	TGTGCCTGGACTGGACAGGGTACGGCCACTGAAGCTTTCTTT
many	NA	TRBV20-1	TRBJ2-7	CSVPVRQGGYEQYF	TGCAGTGTTCCAGTCAGGCAGGGGGGTTACGAGCAGTACTTC
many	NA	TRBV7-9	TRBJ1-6	CASSLDSYNSPLHF	TGTGCCAGCAGCTTGGACAGCTATAATTCACCCCTCCACTTT
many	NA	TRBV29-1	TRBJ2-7	CSVDDGSSYEQYF	TGCAGCGTTGATGACGGCAGCTCCTACGAGCAGTACTTC
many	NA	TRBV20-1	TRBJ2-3	CSARDGTDTQYF	TGCAGTGCTAGAGATGGCACAGATACGCAGTATTTT
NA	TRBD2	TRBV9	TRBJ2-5	CASSRGTTGTQYF	TGTGCCAGCAGCCGGGGGACTACGGGGACCCAGTACTTC
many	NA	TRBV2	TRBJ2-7	CASSPSPGTTYEQYF	TGTGCCAGCAGTCCTTCCCCCGGGACCACCTACGAGCAGTACTTC
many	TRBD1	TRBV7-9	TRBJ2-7	CASSLGQGQGEQYF	TGTGCCAGCAGTCTTGGACAGGGTCAGGGCGAGCAGTACTTC
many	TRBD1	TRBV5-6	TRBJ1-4	CASSTLGQGAGEKLFF	TGTGCCAGCAGCACCCTAGGGCAGGGGGCAGGAGAAAAACTGTTTTTT
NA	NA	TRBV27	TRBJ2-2	CASSSPRGAGELFF	TGTGCCAGCAGTTCCCCGAGAGGGGCCGGGGAGCTGTTTTTT
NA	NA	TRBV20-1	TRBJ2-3	CSARRSSGGTDTQYF	TGCAGTGCTAGAAGGTCTTCCGGAGGCACAGATACGCAGTATTTT
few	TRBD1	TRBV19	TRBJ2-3	CASRPEGQGSGDTQYF	TGTGCCAGTAGACCTGAGGGACAGGGAAGTGGAGATACGCAGTATTTT
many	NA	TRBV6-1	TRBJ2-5	CASSVSRWARQETQYF	TGTGCCAGCAGTGTATCTCGTTGGGCCCGACAAGAGACCCAGTACTTC
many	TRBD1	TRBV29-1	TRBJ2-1	CSTDRGPNEQFF	TGCAGCACTGACAGGGGCCCCAATGAGCAGTTCTTC
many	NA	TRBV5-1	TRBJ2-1	CASSLASEWNNEQFF	TGCGCCAGCAGCTTGGCTAGCGAGTGGAACAATGAGCAGTTCTTC
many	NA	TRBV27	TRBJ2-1	CASSFWGGYNEQFF	TGTGCCAGCAGTTTCTGGGGCGGCTACAATGAGCAGTTCTTC
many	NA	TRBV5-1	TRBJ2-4	CASSLEGSSAKNIQYF	TGCGCCAGCAGCTTGGAGGGGAGTAGTGCCAAAAACATTCAGTACTTC
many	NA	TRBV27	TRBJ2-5	CASSPWGLGGMETQYF	TGTGCCAGCAGTCCCTGGGGGCTTGGGGGTATGGAGACCCAGTACTTC
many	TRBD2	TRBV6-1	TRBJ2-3	CASSDPLAGGPGDTQYF	TGTGCCAGCAGTGACCCACTAGCGGGAGGGCCTGGAGATACGCAGTATTTT
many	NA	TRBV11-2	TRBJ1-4	CASSLDWRTPTEKLFF	TGTGCCAGCAGCTTGGACTGGAGGACCCCGACCGAAAAACTGTTTTTT
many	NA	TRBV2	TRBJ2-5	CASSYRVETQYF	TGTGCCAGCAGTTACAGGGTGGAGACCCAGTACTTC
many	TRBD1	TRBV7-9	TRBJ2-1	CASSQNRGVYNEQFF	TGTGCCAGCAGCCAAAACAGGGGGGTTTACAATGAGCAGTTCTTC
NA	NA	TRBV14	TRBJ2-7	CASSHPGTLGQYF	TGTGCCAGCAGCCATCCCGGGACTTTGGGGCAGTACTTC
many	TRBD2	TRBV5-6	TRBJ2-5	CASSTLAGGRPETQYF	TGTGCCAGCAGCACCCTAGCGGGAGGGCGACCGGAGACCCAGTACTTC
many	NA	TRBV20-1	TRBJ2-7	CSAETEHYEQYF	TGCAGTGCCGAGACAGAGCACTACGAGCAGTACTTC
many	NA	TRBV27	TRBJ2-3	CASSADPGLSTDTQYF	TGTGCCAGCAGCGCGGATCCGGGACTTAGCACAGATACGCAGTATTTT
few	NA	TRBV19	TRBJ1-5	CASSTRGGRQPQHF	TGTGCCAGTAGTACCAGAGGGGGAAGGCAGCCCCAGCATTTT
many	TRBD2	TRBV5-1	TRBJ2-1	CASSLYPAGGLGEQFF	TGCGCCAGCAGCTTGTACCCAGCGGGGGGGCTTGGTGAGCAGTTCTTC
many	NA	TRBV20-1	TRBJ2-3	CSARDPALSTDTQYF	TGCAGTGCTAGAGATCCGGCGCTTAGCACAGATACGCAGTATTTT
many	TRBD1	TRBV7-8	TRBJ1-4	CASSRRGQQGEKLFF	TGTGCCAGCAGCCGTAGGGGACAGCAGGGAGAAAAACTGTTTTTT
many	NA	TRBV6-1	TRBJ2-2	CASSGRDTGELFF	TGTGCCAGCAGTGGACGGGACACCGGGGAGCTGTTTTTT
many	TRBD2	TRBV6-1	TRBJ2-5	CASSDGASGGWGETQYF	TGTGCCAGCAGTGATGGGGCTAGCGGGGGCTGGGGGGAGACCCAGTACTTC
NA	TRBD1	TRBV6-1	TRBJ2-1	CASSQDRVGDEQFF	TGTGCCAGCAGTCAGGACAGGGTAGGCGATGAGCAGTTCTTC
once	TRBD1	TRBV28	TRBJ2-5	CASSFRRDRELEETQYF	TGTGCCAGCAGTTTTCGGCGGGACAGGGAATTGGAAGAGACCCAGTACTTC
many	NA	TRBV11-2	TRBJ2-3	CASSAFTDTQYF	TGTGCCAGCAGCGCCTTCACAGATACGCAGTATTTT
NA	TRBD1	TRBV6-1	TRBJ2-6	CASGDRGSGANVLTF	TGTGCCAGCGGGGACAGAGGCTCTGGGGCCAACGTCCTGACTTTC
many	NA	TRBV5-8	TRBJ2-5	CASSRQAGETQYF	TGTGCCAGCAGCCGACAAGCCGGAGAGACCCAGTACTTC
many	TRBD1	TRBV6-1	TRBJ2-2	CASSRSPQGAETGELFF	TGTGCCAGCAGTCGGTCACCACAGGGGGCAGAGACCGGGGAGCTGTTTTTT
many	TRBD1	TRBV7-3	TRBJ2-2	CASSMDRGGSGTGELFF	TGTGCCAGCAGTATGGACAGGGGAGGTTCAGGCACCGGGGAGCTGTTTTTT
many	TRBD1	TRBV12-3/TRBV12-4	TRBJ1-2	CASSPRTGPNYGYTF	TGTGCCAGCAGTCCGAGGACAGGGCCCAACTATGGCTACACCTTC
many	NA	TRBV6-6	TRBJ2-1	CASSYSIAQNEQFF	TGTGCCAGCAGTTACTCGATTGCCCAGAATGAGCAGTTCTTC
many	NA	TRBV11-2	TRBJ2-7	CASSLVLRGEQYF	TGTGCCAGCAGCTTAGTTCTCCGGGGTGAGCAGTACTTC
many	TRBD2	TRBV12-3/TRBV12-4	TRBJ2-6	CASSLVTSGSPGANVLTF	TGTGCCAGCAGTTTAGTAACTAGCGGGAGCCCCGGGGCCAACGTCCTGACTTTC
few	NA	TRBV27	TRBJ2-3	CASNIRGNEWGTDTQYF	TGTGCCAGCAACATTAGGGGGAATGAGTGGGGCACAGATACGCAGTATTTT